One TCR beta chain is described in this entry. Its antigen is unknown. Trimming took 1 base from V and 5 from J, leaving 6 bases between them. Germline CDR1 is SGHVS and CDR2 is FNYEAQ. This CDR3 contains 13 residues. This sample was included in a study of shared clonotypes between healthy human individuals. Study outcomes and limitations: When naive CD4 clonotypes were compared across a handful of donors, around 4.6% were shared.

Cells designated naive CD8 were CD45RO-negative and were positively selected for CCR7, with terminally differentiated effector memory CD45RA+ cells excluded. In the original processing: As immunoSEQ supplied junction-only sequences (without quality scores), filtering differed. Assay used: immunoSEQ multiplex PCR; TCRdb lists only in-frame clones, some missing. V, J and clone size were drawn from that table, and D and trimming were deduced from the DNA. The sample consists of some 2,100,000 clones, around 93% of them appearing once. The sequencing sample was made of naive CD8+ T cells from PBMCs. The sequence was collected from a young man in good health. Some clones in this sample may be carry-over from other donors' samples. The rearrangement uses TRBV7-6 and TRBJ2-1; D is undetermined. CDR3 in DNA: TGTGCCAGCAGCTTAGATACCGACAATGAGCAGTTCTTC. Encoded protein: CASSLDTDNEQFF.